This T cell receptor beta chain was identified in a study of regulatory T cells in long-lasting Graves disease. This clonotype was counted a few times. Its antigen is currently unknown. Time point reported: persistent/refractory GD, antithyroid drugs over 5 years with positive TRAb. There was RNA extracted from PBMCs, and the TCR library was made from it. Staff drew approximately 10 milliliters of peripheral blood into EDTA tubes. V lost 0 bases and J 0 bases, leaving 10 bases between the germline ends. This CDR3 is built from 15 residues. Germline loops: CDR1 SGHRS, CDR2 YFSETQ. Arm-PCR of CDR3 regions with iRepertoire HTBI primers generated TCR beta libraries. TCRdb itself ran the multiplex PCR reads through MiXCR, one entry per CDR3 protein. The table has hundreds of thousands of distinct CDR3 sequences, approximately 23% seen once. Study outcomes and limitations: It was in persistent disease that TRBV28, TRBJ1-2 and TRBJ2-5 were favored. Patients with persistent Graves' had lower TCR diversity than newly diagnosed patients.

The starting material was peripheral blood mononuclear cells (PBMCs), obtained when the disease was refractory, from a patient treated with antithyroid drugs. This chain joins TRBV5-1 and TRBJ2-7; no firm D call. The TCR sequence derives from a female donor with Graves disease. In DNA, the CDR3 is TGCGCCAGCAGCTTGGTCCAAGGGATCTCCTACGAGCAGTACTTC. Translating it yields CASSLVQGISYEQYF.